The 4 T cell receptor beta chains presented below share a single source sample, sequenced in a study of blood T cell repertoires in COVID-19. Assay used: immunoSEQ multiplex PCR; TCRdb lists only in-frame clones, some missing. This table holds about 160,000 clones, about 88% found once. Input material: peripheral blood. These receptors originate from a woman older than 75 with acute or convalescent COVID-19.

This clone was observed a handful of times. J is TRBJ1-2 and V is TRBV2, with D uncertain. The CDR3 covers 10 residues. Germline V lookup: CDR1 SNHLY, CDR2 FYNNEI. V lost 8 bases and J 7 bases, leaving 8 bases between the germline ends. The CDR3 here is CASRDSGYTF. DNA of the CDR3: TGTGCCAGCCGCGACTCTGGCTACACCTTC. The full variable domain, with the rest looked up from reference TRBV2 and TRBJ1-2, is EPEVTQTPSHQVTQMGQEVILRCVPISNHLYFYWYRQILGQKVEFLVSFYNNEISEKSEIFDDQFSVERPDGSNFTLKIRSTKLEDSAMYFCASRDSGYTFGSGTRLTVV.

This clone was counted only a few times. The V call is TRBV7-3, the J call TRBJ2-5; 9 bases line up with TRBD2. The trim removed 5 bases at V and 5 bases at J, leaving 15 bases unmatched. This CDR3 is 17 amino acids long. CDR1 is SGHTA, CDR2 FQGTGA, per germline. CDR3 in DNA: TGTGCCAGCAGCCATCTAGCCCAGCGGGGGGCGGGGGAGACCCAGTACTTC. Residues: CASSHLAQRGAGETQYF.

This clone was found once. The chain recombines TRBV7-9 with TRBJ2-3; unclear D gene. The CDR3 runs 14 residues. V lost 2 bases and J 2 bases, leaving 8 bases between the germline ends. CDR1 is SEHNR, CDR2 FQNEAQ, per germline (reference sequence). CDR3 sequence: CASSLNLPTDTQYF. The CDR3 nucleotides are TGTGCCAGCAGCTTAAACTTGCCCACAGATACGCAGTATTTT.

The V call is TRBV2, the J call TRBJ1-3, with TRBD1 identical over 7 bases. This CDR3 contains 16 residues. The V gene's germline CDR1 is SNHLY and CDR2 FYNNEI. J was trimmed by 0 bases and V by 5 bases; bases with no gene match: 7. In nucleotides, the CDR3 is TGTGCCAGCAGTCGGACAGGCCCTTACTCTGGAAACACCATATATTTT. It codes for CASSRTGPYSGNTIYF.